The 5 T cell receptor beta chains below were found in one sample sequenced in a study of CD8 T cells in Susac syndrome. With random hexamers, reverse transcription was performed on about 0.5 to 1 ug of RNA. TCRdb reprocessed the immunoSEQ multiplex PCR reads via MiXCR and lists one record per CDR3 protein. Seen here are a few hundred thousand distinct CDR3 sequences, 70% to 90% observed once, and the top ten hold around 0.18%. Sequencing was performed on CD8+ T cells from PBMCs. Every receptor here comes from a human donor with multiple sclerosis.

The CDR3 bases are TGTGCCAGCAGCTTAGTTCGGGACACCCACGAGCAGTACTTC. Residues: CASSLVRDTHEQYF. The chain has TRBV7-8 and TRBJ2-7, with a possible D match to TRBD1 (6 bases). The germline gives CDR1 SGHVS, CDR2 FQNEAQ. The ends were cut back, 1 base at V and 5 bases at J, with 12 bases in the middle. The CDR3 has 14 residues. Full variable domain (rest looked up from reference TRBV7-8 and TRBJ2-7): GAGVSQSPRYKVAKRGQDVALRCDPISGHVSLFWYQQALGQGPEFLTYFQNEAQLDKSGLPSDRFFAERPEGSVSTLKIQRTQQEDSAVYLCASSLVRDTHEQYFGPGTRLTVT.

The chain recombines TRBV6-2 or TRBV6-3 with TRBJ1-5; the match to TRBD1 covers 9 bases. CDR1 MNHEY and CDR2 SVGEGT come from the germline V gene. With V trimmed by 4 bases and J by 0 bases, 10 bases remained unmatched. The CDR3 spans 18 residues. CDR3 in amino acids: CASSLNRGHLYSNQPQHF. In DNA, the CDR3 is TGTGCCAGCAGTTTAAACAGGGGGCACCTGTATAGCAATCAGCCCCAGCATTTT.

This clonotype appeared once. The chain combines TRBV7-9 with TRBJ2-7; 7 bases agree with TRBD2. The CDR3 loop spans 14 amino acids. Germline CDR1 SEHNR, CDR2 FQNEAQ (reference sequence). The trim removed 3 bases at V and 5 bases at J, leaving 7 bases unmatched. In DNA, the CDR3 is TGTGCCAGCAGCTTCGGCGGGAGACGAAACGAGCAGTACTTC. Protein sequence: CASSFGGRRNEQYF.

The chain joins TRBV15 to TRBJ1-1, with D unresolved. Trimming left V 3 bases short and J 4 bases short, with 9 bases between. The CDR3 runs 13 residues. Germline-derived CDR1 and CDR2 are LNHNV and YYDKDF (reference sequence). Here the CDR3 reads CATSRDSGTEAFF. The DNA of the CDR3 is TGTGCCACCAGCAGGGATTCGGGCACTGAAGCTTTCTTT.

The chain links TRBV4-2 to TRBJ2-2; no definite D call. This CDR3 is built from 12 residues. Germline V gives CDR1 LGHNA, CDR2 YNFKEQ. Trimming stripped 4 bases from V and 6 bases from J, with 6 bases between. CDR3 in amino acids: CASSPFPGELFF. In DNA, the CDR3 is TGTGCCAGCAGCCCCTTCCCCGGGGAGCTGTTTTTT.